A single sample is the source of the 10 T cell receptor beta chains below, sequenced in a study of T cells in women clearing cervical HPV infection. TCRdb keeps only in-frame clones here, not all; method: immunoSEQ multiplex PCR. This sample carries about 29,000 clones, with 2.5% to 3.5% going to the ten biggest clones. The sample was blood buffy coat. The receptors stem from a woman between 18 and 70 years old with a cervical HPV16 infection that either progressed to CIN3+ or cleared (not recorded which).

A remark on this clone: Coverage ceases 3 residues before the CDR3 finishes, and the germline J gene fills in the end. The V and J genes are TRBV5-4 and TRBJ2-1; TRBD2 agrees at 7 bases. From germline, CDR1 is SGHNT and CDR2 YYREEE (reference sequence). The V segment lost 2 bases and the J segment 8 bases; nucleotides outside the gene matches: 7. The CDR3 sequence is 14 residues long. The CDR3 sequence: CASSLSQGGDEQFF. Incomplete CDR3 DNA: TGTGCCAGCAGCTTATCCCAGGGAGGGGATGAG. The full variable domain, in which reference TRBV5-4 and TRBJ2-1 provide the parts outside the CDR3, is ETGVTQSPTHLIKTRGQQVTLRCSSQSGHNTVSWYQQALGQGPQFIFQYYREEENGRGNFPPRFSGLQFPNYSSELNVNALELDDSALYLCASSLSQGGDEQFFGPGTRLTVL.

Note on this clone: The DNA ends 3 residues before the CDR3 does, and the rest of the CDR3 is filled in from the germline J gene. The genes are TRBV29-1 and TRBJ1-2, with D uncertain. The CDR3 sequence is 12 residues long. CDR1 is SQVTM and CDR2 is ANQGSEA in the germline V gene. V was pared by 6 bases and J by 7 bases, with 15 bases between. CDR3 sequence reads: CSVTDTETGYTF. The CDR3 bases that were read are TGCAGCGTGACCGATACAGAAACTGGC.

As regards this clone: The CDR3 goes on 3 residues after the read ends, and that part is filled in from the germline J gene. The V gene is TRBV11-2, the J gene TRBJ1-5, with D tentatively TRBD1 (6 bases). Germline lookup yields CDR1 SGHAT and CDR2 FQNNGV. Trimming removed 6 bases at V and 5 bases at J, with 11 bases between. This CDR3 spans 13 amino acids. CDR3 amino acids: CASREGQHQPQHF. The CDR3 DNA, read in part, is TGTGCCAGCAGGGAGGGACAACATCAGCCC. The variable domain in full, with the rest retrieved from reference TRBV11-2 and TRBJ1-5, is EAGVAQSPRYKIIEKRQSVAFWCNPISGHATLYWYQQILGQGPKLLIQFQNNGVVDDSQLPKDRFSAERLKGVDSTLKIQPAKLEDSAVYLCASREGQHQPQHFGDGTRLSIL.

Details on this clone: The CDR3 end lies 3 residues beyond the end of the read and is filled in from the germline J gene. The chain links TRBV4-1 to TRBJ2-7; TRBD2 matches 12 bases. The CDR3 has 15 residues. V gave up 2 bases and J gave up 2 bases; unmatched junction bases: 1. CDR1 and CDR2 (germline): MGHRA, YSYEKL. The CDR3 protein is CASSQLAGGTYEQYF. Incomplete CDR3 DNA: TGCGCCAGCAGCCAACTAGCGGGAGGGACCTACGAG.

Comment on this clone: The CDR3 end falls 3 residues outside the read, so it is completed with the germline J gene. The chain recombines TRBV5-1 with TRBJ2-3; possible D gene TRBD1, 6 bases. The V and J ends lost 0 bases and 2 bases respectively, with 10 bases between them. Germline CDR1 is SGHRS and CDR2 is YFSETQ. The CDR3 extends over 15 amino acids. The CDR3 loop is CASSLVGQHTDTQYF. The part of the CDR3 DNA that was read is TGCGCCAGCAGCTTGGTAGGACAGCACACAGATACG.

A remark on this clone: The CDR3 end falls 3 residues outside the read, so it is completed with the germline J gene. This chain uses TRBV6-2 or TRBV6-3 with TRBJ1-1; 7 bases agree with TRBD1. Germline CDR1 MNHEY, CDR2 SVGEGT. The CDR3 length is 14 residues. V lost 8 bases to trimming and J lost 5 bases; unmatched junction nucleotides: 11. CDR3 amino acids: CASVSHRGETEAFF. Partial CDR3 DNA: TGTGCCAGCGTATCACACAGGGGTGAAACTGAA.

Turning to this clone: The read finishes 3 residues shy of the CDR3 end, and the germline J gene is used to complete it. The chain recombines TRBV12-3 or TRBV12-4 with TRBJ2-7, with D possibly matching TRBD1 (5 bases). The CDR3 spans 13 residues. Trimming removed 3 bases at V and 3 bases at J, with 9 bases between. The DNA read from the CDR3 is TGTGCCAGCAGTTTGGGTCAGGGCTACGAG. It encodes CASSLGQGYE. The full CDR3 reads CASSLGQGYEQYF.

The CDR3 here is CASSYGTGDQPQHF. CDR3 bases read: TGTGCCAGCAGCTATGGGACAGGGGATCAGCCC. This chain joins TRBV11-2 and TRBJ1-5; 10 bases fit TRBD1. The read ends 3 residues before the CDR3 terminus; that terminus is restored from the germline J gene. Trimming took 4 bases from V and 5 from J; bases not matched to a gene: 2. The CDR3 is made up of 14 amino acids. The germline V gene encodes CDR1 SGHAT and CDR2 FQNNGV.

The chain's CDR3 is CASSILAGGGDEQFF. The part of the CDR3 DNA that was read is TGTGCCAGTAGTATACTAGCGGGGGGTGGGGATGAG. This sequence joins TRBV19 and TRBJ2-1; 11 bases are a match to TRBD2. The read halts 3 residues ahead of the CDR3 end, with the missing end drawn from the germline J gene. The CDR3 sequence is 15 residues long. The ends lost 2 bases at V and 8 bases at J; junction bases unmatched: 5. Germline loops: CDR1 LNHDA, CDR2 SQIVND (reference sequence).

About this clone itself: The sequence runs out 3 residues before the end of the CDR3; the remainder is reconstructed from the germline J gene. The chain recombines TRBV7-9 with TRBJ2-3; the D gene is possibly TRBD1 (5 bases). The CDR3 contains 13 residues. Germline lookup yields CDR1 SEHNR and CDR2 FQNEAQ (reference sequence). The V gene lost 1 base and the J gene lost 6 bases, with 8 bases spanning the gap. The CDR3 is CASSLVRGDTQYF. CDR3 DNA (partial): TGTGCCAGCAGCTTAGTAAGGGGCGATACG.